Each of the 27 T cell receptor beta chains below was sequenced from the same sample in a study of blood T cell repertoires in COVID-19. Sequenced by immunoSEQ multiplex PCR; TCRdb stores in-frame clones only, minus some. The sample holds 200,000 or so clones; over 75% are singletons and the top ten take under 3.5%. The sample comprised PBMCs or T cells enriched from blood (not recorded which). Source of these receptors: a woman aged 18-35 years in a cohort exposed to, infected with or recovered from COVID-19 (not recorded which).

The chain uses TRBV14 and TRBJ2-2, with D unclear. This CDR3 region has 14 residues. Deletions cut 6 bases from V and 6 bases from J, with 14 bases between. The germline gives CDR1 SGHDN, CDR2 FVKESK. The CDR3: CASRNLNGSGELFF. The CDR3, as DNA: TGTGCCAGCAGGAATTTGAACGGGTCCGGGGAGCTGTTTTTT.

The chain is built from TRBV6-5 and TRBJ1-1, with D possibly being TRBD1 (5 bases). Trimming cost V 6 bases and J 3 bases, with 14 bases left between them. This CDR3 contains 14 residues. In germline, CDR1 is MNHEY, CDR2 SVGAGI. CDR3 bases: TGTGCCAGCAGCAAACACGACAGTGACACTGAAGCTTTCTTT. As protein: CASSKHDSDTEAFF.

This CDR3 is CASKYTGRSSGYTF. CDR3 nucleotide sequence: TGTGCCAGCAAGTATACAGGTCGATCGTCGGGCTACACCTTC. The chain has TRBV27 and TRBJ1-2; D perhaps matches TRBD1 (5 bases). CDR3 length: 14 residues. The V gene's germline CDR1 is MNHEY and CDR2 SMNVEV (reference sequence). V was trimmed by 7 bases and J by 8 bases, leaving 20 bases between them.

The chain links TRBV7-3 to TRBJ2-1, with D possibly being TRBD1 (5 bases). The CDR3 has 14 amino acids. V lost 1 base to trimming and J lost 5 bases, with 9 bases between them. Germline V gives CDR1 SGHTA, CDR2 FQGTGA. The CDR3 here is CASSLSLDNNEQFF. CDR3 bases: TGTGCCAGCAGCTTAAGTTTGGACAACAATGAGCAGTTCTTC.

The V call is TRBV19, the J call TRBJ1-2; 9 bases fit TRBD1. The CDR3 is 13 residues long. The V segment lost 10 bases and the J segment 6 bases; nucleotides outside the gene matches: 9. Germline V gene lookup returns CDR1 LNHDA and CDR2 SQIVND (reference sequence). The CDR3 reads CATRPGQGDGYTF. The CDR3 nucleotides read TGTGCCACGCGTCCGGGACAGGGTGATGGCTACACCTTC.

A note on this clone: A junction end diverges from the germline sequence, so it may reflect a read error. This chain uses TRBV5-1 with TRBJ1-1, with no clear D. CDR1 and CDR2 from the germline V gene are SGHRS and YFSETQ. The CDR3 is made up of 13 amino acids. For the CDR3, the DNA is TGCGCCAGCAGCCGTACGGGGAACCCTGAAGCTTTCTTT. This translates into CASSRTGNPEAFF.

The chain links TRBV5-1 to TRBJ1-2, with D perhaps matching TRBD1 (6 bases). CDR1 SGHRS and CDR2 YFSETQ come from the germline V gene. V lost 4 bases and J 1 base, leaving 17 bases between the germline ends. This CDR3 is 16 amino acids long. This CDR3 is CASSRGTGPYNYGYTF. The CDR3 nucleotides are TGCGCCAGCAGCCGAGGTACAGGGCCTTATAACTATGGCTACACCTTC.

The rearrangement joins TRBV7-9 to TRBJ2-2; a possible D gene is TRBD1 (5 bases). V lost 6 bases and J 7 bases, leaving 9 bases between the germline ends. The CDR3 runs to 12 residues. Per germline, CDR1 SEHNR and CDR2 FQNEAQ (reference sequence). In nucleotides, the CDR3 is TGTGCCAGCAGGGGGCGTATCGGGGAGCTGTTTTTT. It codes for CASRGRIGELFF.

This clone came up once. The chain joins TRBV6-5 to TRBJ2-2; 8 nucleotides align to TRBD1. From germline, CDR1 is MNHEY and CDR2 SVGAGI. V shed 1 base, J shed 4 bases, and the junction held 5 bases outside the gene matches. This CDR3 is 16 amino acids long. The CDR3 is CASSYYPTGGTGELFF. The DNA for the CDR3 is TGTGCCAGCAGTTACTACCCCACAGGGGGCACCGGGGAGCTGTTTTTT.

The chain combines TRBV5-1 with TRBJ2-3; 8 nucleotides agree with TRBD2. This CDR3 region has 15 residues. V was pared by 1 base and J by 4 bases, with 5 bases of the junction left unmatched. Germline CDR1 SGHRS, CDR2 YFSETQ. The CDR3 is CASSLRRGVSDTQYF. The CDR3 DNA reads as TGCGCCAGCAGCTTGCGGCGGGGGGTCTCAGATACGCAGTATTTT.

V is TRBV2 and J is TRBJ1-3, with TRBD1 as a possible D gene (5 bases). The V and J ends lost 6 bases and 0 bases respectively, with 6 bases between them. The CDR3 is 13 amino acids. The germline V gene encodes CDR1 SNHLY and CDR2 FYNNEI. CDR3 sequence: CASRGDSGNTIYF. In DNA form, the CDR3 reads TGTGCCAGCAGAGGGGACTCTGGAAACACCATATATTTT.

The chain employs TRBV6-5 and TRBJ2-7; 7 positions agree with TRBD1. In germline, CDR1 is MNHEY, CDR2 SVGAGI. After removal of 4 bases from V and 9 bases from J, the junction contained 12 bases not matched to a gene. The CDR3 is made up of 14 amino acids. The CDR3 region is CASSSQDRQWVQYF. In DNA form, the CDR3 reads TGTGCCAGCAGTTCACAGGACAGGCAGTGGGTGCAGTACTTC.

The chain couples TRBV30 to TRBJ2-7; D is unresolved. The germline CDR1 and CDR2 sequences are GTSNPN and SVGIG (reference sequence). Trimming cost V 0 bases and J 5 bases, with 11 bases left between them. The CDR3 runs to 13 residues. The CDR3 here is CAWSVMPVHEQYF. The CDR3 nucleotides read TGTGCCTGGAGTGTAATGCCAGTCCACGAGCAGTACTTC.

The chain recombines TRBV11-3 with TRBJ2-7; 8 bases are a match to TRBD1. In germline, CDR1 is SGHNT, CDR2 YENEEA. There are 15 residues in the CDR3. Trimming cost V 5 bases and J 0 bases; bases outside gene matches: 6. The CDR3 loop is CASSASGGISYEQYF. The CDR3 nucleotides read TGTGCCAGCAGCGCCTCAGGGGGCATCTCCTACGAGCAGTACTTC.

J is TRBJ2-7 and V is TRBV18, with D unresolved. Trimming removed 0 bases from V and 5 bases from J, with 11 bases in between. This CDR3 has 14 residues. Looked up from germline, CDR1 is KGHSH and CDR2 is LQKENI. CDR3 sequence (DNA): TGTGCCAGCTCACCACCGAATAGAGAGGACGAGCAGTACTTC. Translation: CASSPPNREDEQYF.

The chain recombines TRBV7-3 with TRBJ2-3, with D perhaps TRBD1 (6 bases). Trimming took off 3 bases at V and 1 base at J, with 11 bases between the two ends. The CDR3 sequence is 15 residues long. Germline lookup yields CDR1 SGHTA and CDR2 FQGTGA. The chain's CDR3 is CASSLGHFGTDTQYF. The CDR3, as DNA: TGTGCCAGCAGCTTGGGACACTTTGGCACAGATACGCAGTATTTT. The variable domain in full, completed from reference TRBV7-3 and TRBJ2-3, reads GAGVSQTPSNKVTEKGKYVELRCDPISGHTALYWYRQSLGQGPEFLIYFQGTGAADDSGLPNDRFFAVRPEGSVSTLKIQRTERGDSAVYLCASSLGHFGTDTQYFGPGTRLTVL.

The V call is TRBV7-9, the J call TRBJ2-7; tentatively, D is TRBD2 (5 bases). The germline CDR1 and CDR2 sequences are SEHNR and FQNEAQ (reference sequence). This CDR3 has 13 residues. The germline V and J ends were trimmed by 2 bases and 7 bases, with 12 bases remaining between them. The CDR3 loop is CASSLSVEREQYF. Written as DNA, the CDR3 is TGTGCCAGCAGCTTATCCGTTGAGCGGGAGCAGTACTTC.

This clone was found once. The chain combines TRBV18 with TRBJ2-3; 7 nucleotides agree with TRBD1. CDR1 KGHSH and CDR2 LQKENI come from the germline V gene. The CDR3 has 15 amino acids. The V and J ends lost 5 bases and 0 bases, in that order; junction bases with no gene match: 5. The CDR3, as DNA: TGTGCCAGCTCAACGGGACAGACTAGCACAGATACGCAGTATTTT. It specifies CASSTGQTSTDTQYF.

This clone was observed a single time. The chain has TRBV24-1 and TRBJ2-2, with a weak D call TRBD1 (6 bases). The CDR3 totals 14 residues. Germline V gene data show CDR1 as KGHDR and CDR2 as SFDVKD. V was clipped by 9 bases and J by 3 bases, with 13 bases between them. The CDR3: CATSGAQDTGELFF. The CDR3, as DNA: TGTGCCACCTCAGGGGCGCAGGACACCGGGGAGCTGTTTTTT.

The CDR3 sequence is CASGGQSYGYTF. For the CDR3, the DNA is TGTGCCAGCGGGGGACAGTCCTATGGCTACACCTTC. V and J are TRBV28 and TRBJ1-2; TRBD1 agrees at 7 bases. Germline V gene lookup returns CDR1 MDHEN and CDR2 SYDVKM. The CDR3 totals 12 residues. J lost 4 bases, V lost 8 bases, and 4 bases had no gene match.

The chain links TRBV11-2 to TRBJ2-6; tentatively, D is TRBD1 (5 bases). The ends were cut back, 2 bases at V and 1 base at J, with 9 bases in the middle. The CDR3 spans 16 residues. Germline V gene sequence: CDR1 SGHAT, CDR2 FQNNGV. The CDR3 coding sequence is TGTGCCAGCAGCTTAAACAGGTTGTCTGGGGCCAACGTCCTGACTTTC. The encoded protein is CASSLNRLSGANVLTF.

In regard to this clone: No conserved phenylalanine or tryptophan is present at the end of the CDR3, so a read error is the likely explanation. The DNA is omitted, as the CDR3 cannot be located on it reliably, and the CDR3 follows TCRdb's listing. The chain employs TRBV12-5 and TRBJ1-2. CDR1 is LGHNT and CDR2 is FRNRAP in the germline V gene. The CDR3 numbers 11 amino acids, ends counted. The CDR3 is CASGLGEDSTV.

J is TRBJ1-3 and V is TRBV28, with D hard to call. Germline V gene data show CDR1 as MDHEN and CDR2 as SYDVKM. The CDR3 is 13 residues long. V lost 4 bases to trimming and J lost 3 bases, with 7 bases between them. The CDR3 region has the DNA TGTGCCAGCAGTTCATCCAGTGGAAACACCATATATTTT. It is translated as CASSSSSGNTIYF.

The CDR3, as DNA: TGTGCCAGCTCACCTAGCGAACGCTCCTACAATGAGCAGTTCTTC. It specifies CASSPSERSYNEQFF. This chain links TRBV18 with TRBJ2-1; tentatively, D is TRBD2 (5 bases). Trimming removed 3 bases at V and 0 bases at J, with 9 bases between. This CDR3 has 15 residues. Germline V gives CDR1 KGHSH, CDR2 LQKENI.

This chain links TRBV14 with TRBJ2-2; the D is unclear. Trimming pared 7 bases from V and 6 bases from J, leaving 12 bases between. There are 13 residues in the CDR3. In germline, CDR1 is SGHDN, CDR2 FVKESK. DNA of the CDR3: TGTGCCAGCACCCCCAGTTCGTCCGGGGAGCTGTTTTTT. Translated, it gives CASTPSSSGELFF.

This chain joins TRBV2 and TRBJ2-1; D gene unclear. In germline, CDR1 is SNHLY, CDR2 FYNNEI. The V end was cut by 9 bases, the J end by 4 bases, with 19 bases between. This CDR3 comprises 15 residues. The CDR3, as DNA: TGTGCCAGTACCATCTCTCCCCAAGCGTACAATGAGCAGTTCTTC. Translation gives CASTISPQAYNEQFF.

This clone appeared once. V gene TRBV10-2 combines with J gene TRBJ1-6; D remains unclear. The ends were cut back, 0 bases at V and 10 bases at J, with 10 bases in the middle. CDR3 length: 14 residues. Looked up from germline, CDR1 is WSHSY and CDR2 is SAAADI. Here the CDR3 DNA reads TGCGCCAGCAGTGAGTCGGTACTCTGGTCACCCCTCCACTTT. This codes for CASSESVLWSPLHF.